Each of the 10 T cell receptor beta chains below was sequenced from the same sample in a study of blood T cell repertoires in COVID-19. Assay: immunoSEQ multiplex PCR; the TCRdb copy retains only in-frame clones and omits some. The sample has 200,000 to 300,000 clones; approximately 90% are singletons. The sample comprised PBMCs or T cells enriched from blood (not recorded which). The receptors derive from a man between 50 and 59 years old who had been exposed to COVID-19.

This clone was counted a few times. This rearrangement joins TRBV5-4 to TRBJ2-5; 13 positions agree with TRBD2. The CDR3 has 17 residues. V lost 4 bases to trimming and J lost 3 bases; unmatched junction nucleotides: 9. CDR1 and CDR2 from the germline V gene are SGHNT and YYREEE (reference sequence). CDR3 bases: TGTGCCAGCAGCGTACTAGCGGGGGGGCGGGGTAAAGAGACCCAGTACTTC. This gives the protein CASSVLAGGRGKETQYF.

The chain joins TRBV5-4 to TRBJ1-1; TRBD1 agrees at 9 bases. The trim removed 2 bases at V and 5 bases at J, leaving 4 bases unmatched. Germline CDR1 reads SGHNT; CDR2 reads YYREEE (reference sequence). The CDR3 spans 14 residues. The CDR3 DNA is TGTGCCAGCAGCTTACAGGGGGCAGGAACTGAAGCTTTCTTT. Residues: CASSLQGAGTEAFF.

V and J are TRBV19 and TRBJ2-1; 11 nucleotides align to TRBD2. Germline loops: CDR1 LNHDA, CDR2 SQIVND (reference sequence). The CDR3 extends over 15 amino acids. V shed 8 bases and J 7 bases; nucleotides not matched to a gene: 10. The CDR3 loop reads CASSLRTSGSNEQFF. CDR3 DNA: TGTGCCAGTTCCTTACGGACTAGCGGGTCGAATGAGCAGTTCTTC.

The chain recombines TRBV12-5 with TRBJ1-2; D unclear. V was pared by 6 bases and J by 1 base, with 9 bases between. This CDR3 region has 13 residues. Germline V gene lookup returns CDR1 LGHNT and CDR2 FRNRAP. The CDR3, as DNA: TGTGCTAGTGGGGACTCCGATAACTATGGCTACACCTTC. Amino acids: CASGDSDNYGYTF. Full variable domain (rest looked up from reference TRBV12-5 and TRBJ1-2): DARVTQTPRHKVTEMGQEVTMRCQPILGHNTVFWYRQTMMQGLELLAYFRNRAPLDDSGMPKDRFSAEMPDATLATLKIQPSEPRDSAVYFCASGDSDNYGYTFGSGTRLTVV.

The chain carries TRBV28 and TRBJ1-1; 7 nucleotides line up with TRBD1. CDR1 MDHEN and CDR2 SYDVKM come from the germline V gene. CDR3 length equals 14 residues. V lost 7 bases and J lost 0; bases outside the gene matches: 5. In DNA, the CDR3 is TGTGCCAGCACATTGACAGGGTTGAACACTGAAGCTTTCTTT. Amino acid sequence: CASTLTGLNTEAFF.

This chain joins TRBV18 and TRBJ2-7, with TRBD1 matching over 7 bases. The trim removed 3 bases at V and 3 bases at J, leaving 5 bases unmatched. The CDR3 runs 14 residues. Germline V gives CDR1 KGHSH, CDR2 LQKENI. CDR3 region: CASSPLQGNYEQYF. The CDR3 DNA reads as TGTGCCAGCTCACCGTTACAGGGGAACTACGAGCAGTACTTC.

This clone was recorded once. This chain links TRBV14 with TRBJ2-1; D gene uncertain. There are 14 residues in the CDR3. The germline CDR1 and CDR2 sequences are SGHDN and FVKESK. Trimming took 2 bases from V and 0 from J, leaving 5 bases between them. CDR3 residues: CASSQSSSYNEQFF. The CDR3 DNA reads as TGTGCCAGCAGCCAAAGTAGCTCCTACAATGAGCAGTTCTTC.

This clone was counted only a few times. The chain uses TRBV28 and TRBJ1-2; D possibly corresponds to TRBD1 (6 bases). V lost 3 bases, J lost 7 bases, and 18 bases lay in between. The germline V gene has CDR1 MDHEN and CDR2 SYDVKM. The CDR3 length is 15 residues. The CDR3 sequence: CASSFLGAHDGGYTF. Here the CDR3 DNA reads TGTGCCAGCAGTTTTTTGGGGGCGCACGATGGTGGCTACACCTTC.

The chain employs TRBV19 and TRBJ1-2, with 7 bases identical to TRBD1. This CDR3 spans 14 amino acids. In germline, CDR1 is LNHDA, CDR2 SQIVND (reference sequence). The V gene end was trimmed by 4 bases and the J gene end by 3 bases; junction bases not matched to a gene: 5. This chain's CDR3 is CASSNRGLYYGYTF. CDR3 in DNA: TGTGCCAGTAGTAATAGGGGGCTCTACTATGGCTACACCTTC.

V usage is TRBV5-1 and J usage is TRBJ2-5; 10 bases line up with TRBD2. The V gene end was trimmed by 1 base and the J gene end by 1 base; junction bases not matched to a gene: 4. Germline V gene data show CDR1 as SGHRS and CDR2 as YFSETQ. The CDR3 sequence is 16 residues long. CDR3 residues: CASSLLLAGAQETQYF. For the CDR3, the DNA is TGCGCCAGCAGCTTGTTGCTAGCGGGGGCCCAAGAGACCCAGTACTTC.